This T cell receptor beta chain originates from a study of response to subunit inactivated influenza vaccine. MiXCR was run by TCRdb on the RT-PCR reads, yielding one entry per CDR3 protein. There are a few hundred thousand distinct CDR3 sequences in the sample; around 15% occur only once, and 11% lies in the top ten. The ends were cut back, 6 bases at V and 3 bases at J, with 11 bases in the middle. There are 13 residues in the CDR3. Germline CDR1 is MNHEY and CDR2 is SVGEGT. This chain connects TRBV6-2 or TRBV6-3 to TRBJ2-5; D possibly corresponds to TRBD1 (6 bases). The receptor was isolated from a man over 45 who received an inactivated influenza vaccine. Material: PBMCs from blood, obtained 11 to 12 days after vaccination. The CDR3 protein is CASSREGEETQYF. The DNA of the CDR3 is TGTGCCAGCAGCCGTGAGGGGGAAGAGACCCAGTACTTC.